Listed here are 22 T cell receptor beta chains from one sample, sequenced in a study of T cell clones after liver transplantation. The repertoire was sequenced with immunoSEQ multiplex PCR; TCRdb's copy has only in-frame clones and lacks some. The data contain 99,000 or so clones, roughly four fifths of them singletons. The material sequenced was CD4+ T cells from blood, taken before liver transplant. The receptors shown here come from a human donor who received a liver transplant.

V is TRBV5-1 and J is TRBJ2-1, with D uncertain. The CDR3 has 16 amino acids. From germline, CDR1 is SGHRS and CDR2 YFSETQ. Trimming cost V 0 bases and J 0 bases, with 10 bases left between them. CDR3 protein: CASSLGPESSYNEQFF. The CDR3 DNA reads TGCGCCAGCAGCTTGGGTCCGGAAAGCTCCTACAATGAGCAGTTCTTC.

This clone appeared a single time. The chain combines TRBV9 with TRBJ2-3, with no clear D. The CDR3 runs 14 residues. CDR1 and CDR2 from the germline V gene are SGDLS and YYNGEE. V lost 4 bases, J lost 6 bases, and 15 bases lay in between. The CDR3 is CASSYNPEADTQYF. The DNA for the CDR3 is TGTGCCAGCAGCTATAATCCCGAGGCCGATACGCAGTATTTT.

The chain carries TRBV27 and TRBJ2-5; D is uncertain. Germline CDR1 reads MNHEY; CDR2 reads SMNVEV (reference sequence). Deletions cut 4 bases from V and 1 base from J, with 16 bases between. The CDR3 extends over 16 amino acids. The CDR3 DNA follows: TGTGCCAGCAGTTCGGGCCCCGTCGTAACCCAAGAGACCCAGTACTTC. Translating it yields CASSSGPVVTQETQYF.

A few counts support this clone. The chain employs TRBV5-1 and TRBJ2-3, with 9 bases fitting TRBD2. Trimming at V came to 4 bases and at J to 1 base, leaving 7 bases not matched to a gene. In germline, CDR1 is SGHRS, CDR2 YFSETQ. The CDR3 has 16 residues. The chain's CDR3 is CASSALAGSGTDTQYF. CDR3 DNA: TGCGCCAGCAGCGCTCTAGCGGGATCGGGCACAGATACGCAGTATTTT.

This clone showed up just a few times. This chain uses TRBV29-1 with TRBJ1-1, with D maybe TRBD1 (5 bases). This CDR3 region has 12 residues. CDR1 and CDR2 (germline): SQVTM, ANQGSEA. The V gene lost 4 bases and the J gene lost 2 bases, with 8 bases spanning the gap. The CDR3 DNA reads as TGCAGCGTTGTGGGGGGAAACACTGAAGCTTTCTTT. Translation: CSVVGGNTEAFF.

J is TRBJ1-2 and V is TRBV28; no clear D. Trimming took off 2 bases at V and 4 bases at J, with 11 bases between the two ends. The CDR3 spans 14 residues. Germline-derived CDR1 and CDR2 are MDHEN and SYDVKM. As DNA, the CDR3 is TGTGCCAGCAGTTTAGAGGTGGATCCCTATGGCTACACCTTC. It is translated as CASSLEVDPYGYTF.

This rearrangement joins TRBV11-2 to TRBJ2-7, with 15 bases that match TRBD2. Unmatched junction bases numbered 5, after V lost 1 base and J lost 7 bases. CDR1 and CDR2 from the germline V gene are SGHAT and FQNNGV. The CDR3 contains 16 residues. CDR3 in amino acids: CASSLGTSGRAREQYF. Here the CDR3 DNA reads TGTGCCAGCAGCTTAGGGACTAGCGGGAGGGCCCGAGAGCAGTACTTC.

The chain couples TRBV7-3 to TRBJ2-1, with D possibly being TRBD1 or TRBD2 (6 bases each). Trimming left V 4 bases short and J 7 bases short, with 14 bases between. CDR3 length: 14 amino acids. The germline gives CDR1 SGHTA, CDR2 FQGTGA. The CDR3 here is CASSSGGLVNEQFF. The CDR3 DNA is TGTGCCAGCAGCTCTGGGGGGCTAGTAAATGAGCAGTTCTTC. The full variable domain, in which reference TRBV7-3 and TRBJ2-1 provide the parts outside the CDR3, is GAGVSQTPSNKVTEKGKYVELRCDPISGHTALYWYRQSLGQGPEFLIYFQGTGAADDSGLPNDRFFAVRPEGSVSTLKIQRTERGDSAVYLCASSSGGLVNEQFFGPGTRLTVL.

The chain combines TRBV28 with TRBJ1-5, with 7 bases aligning to TRBD1. The V gene end was trimmed by 7 bases and the J gene end by 2 bases; junction bases not matched to a gene: 17. CDR1 is MDHEN and CDR2 is SYDVKM in the germline V gene. CDR3 length equals 18 residues. The CDR3 sequence: CASKKGRGVTPRNQPQHF. The CDR3 bases are TGTGCCAGCAAAAAGGGCAGGGGGGTCACCCCCCGCAATCAGCCCCAGCATTTT.

The rearrangement links TRBV29-1 to TRBJ2-3; 7 bases are shared with TRBD2. Germline loops: CDR1 SQVTM, CDR2 ANQGSEA. Germline trimming cut 3 bases from V and 0 bases from J; bases unmatched to any gene: 12. CDR3 length: 17 residues. This CDR3 reads CSVDWLRGGGSTDTQYF. CDR3 DNA: TGCAGCGTTGATTGGCTTCGGGGCGGGGGAAGCACAGATACGCAGTATTTT.

This clone has just a few counts. The chain carries TRBV6-4 and TRBJ1-1; tentatively, D is TRBD1 (5 bases). V dropped 6 bases and J dropped 8 bases, with 13 bases sitting between them. The CDR3 is 12 amino acids. Germline values: CDR1 MRHNA, CDR2 SNTAGT. This CDR3 is CASSRDGEEAFF. DNA of the CDR3: TGTGCCAGCAGCCGGGACGGTGAGGAAGCTTTCTTT.

The J gene is TRBJ2-5, the V gene TRBV6-6; 9 nucleotides line up with TRBD1. J was trimmed by 5 bases and V by 5 bases; bases with no gene match: 6. This CDR3 spans 14 amino acids. CDR1 MNHNY and CDR2 SVGAGI come from the germline V gene (reference sequence). The CDR3, as DNA: TGTGCCAGCAGTCTCCGGACAGGGGCGGAGACCCAGTACTTC. Translating gives CASSLRTGAETQYF.

The V call is TRBV19, the J call TRBJ2-1, with 10 bases that match TRBD2. The V gene end was trimmed by 5 bases and the J gene end by 1 base; junction bases not matched to a gene: 14. The CDR3 loop spans 19 amino acids. CDR1 is LNHDA, CDR2 SQIVND, per germline (reference sequence). CDR3 nucleotide sequence: TGTGCCAGTAGTTCGTGGGTAGCGGGAGGTGCAGTGTCCTACAATGAGCAGTTCTTC. Translated, it gives CASSSWVAGGAVSYNEQFF.

The chain recombines TRBV7-2 with TRBJ2-5, with TRBD2 matching 10 bases. After removal of 0 bases from V and 2 bases from J, the junction contained 3 bases not matched to a gene. Germline V gene data show CDR1 as SGHTA and CDR2 as FQGNSA. This CDR3 has 16 amino acids. CDR3 in DNA: TGTGCCAGCAGCTTAGCGGGAGCGGGGGGGCAAGAGACCCAGTACTTC. The encoded protein is CASSLAGAGGQETQYF. Drawing the rest from reference TRBV7-2 and TRBJ2-5, the complete variable domain is GAGVSQSPSNKVTEKGKDVELRCDPISGHTALYWYRQSLGQGLEFLIYFQGNSAPDKSGLPSDRFSAERTGGSVSTLTIQRTQQEDSAVYLCASSLAGAGGQETQYFGPGTRLLVL.

The CDR3 reads CARRTGGTLNYGYTF. CDR3 in DNA: TGTGCCAGAAGGACAGGGGGCACACTGAACTATGGCTACACCTTC. This chain connects TRBV6-4 to TRBJ1-2; TRBD1 matches at 11 bases. The V gene's germline CDR1 is MRHNA and CDR2 SNTAGT. CDR3 length equals 15 residues. V was clipped by 9 bases and J by 2 bases; unmatched bases: 8.

This clone is a singleton in its sample. This chain links TRBV19 with TRBJ2-1, with 10 positions matching TRBD1. Germline lookup yields CDR1 LNHDA and CDR2 SQIVND (reference sequence). J lost 3 bases, V lost 6 bases, and 5 bases had no gene match. This CDR3 is 15 amino acids long. CDR3 residues: CASSYGDRGYNEQFF. CDR3 sequence (DNA): TGTGCCAGTAGCTACGGGGACAGGGGCTACAATGAGCAGTTCTTC.

In its sample, this clone was seen many times. The chain uses TRBV19 and TRBJ1-2; 9 positions agree with TRBD1. Trimming removed 6 bases from V and 1 base from J; junction bases left unmatched: 12. Per germline, CDR1 LNHDA and CDR2 SQIVND (reference sequence). The CDR3 is 17 residues long. The CDR3 DNA sequence: TGTGCCAGTAGAGGTTCAATGACAGGGGGAATTAACTATGGCTACACCTTC. Its protein is CASRGSMTGGINYGYTF.

The chain recombines TRBV5-4 with TRBJ1-5; TRBD1 might be the D (6 bases). Trimming cost V 0 bases and J 5 bases, with 9 bases left between them. The CDR3 loop spans 14 amino acids. CDR1 SGHNT and CDR2 YYREEE come from the germline V gene (reference sequence). The CDR3 nucleotides are TGTGCCAGCAGCTTGGAGGGGGGCGATCAGCCCCAGCATTTT. Protein product: CASSLEGGDQPQHF.

The CDR3, as DNA: TGTGCCAGCAGCTCGTGGGTGGACTACGAGCAGTACTTC. Its translation: CASSSWVDYEQYF. The chain is built from TRBV7-9 and TRBJ2-7, with D hard to call. V was shortened by 4 bases and J by 3 bases, with 10 bases between the two germline ends. This CDR3 has 13 residues. CDR1 is SEHNR, CDR2 FQNEAQ, per germline (reference sequence).

V gene TRBV4-1 combines with J gene TRBJ1-3; D ambiguous. Trimming removed 2 bases from V and 3 bases from J, with 14 bases in between. The CDR3 has 16 residues. The germline gives CDR1 MGHRA, CDR2 YSYEKL. The CDR3 region is CASSQSSRGGGNTIYF. Written as DNA, the CDR3 is TGCGCCAGCAGCCAATCAAGCCGGGGAGGTGGAAACACCATATATTTT.

J is TRBJ1-3 and V is TRBV28; the D is unclear. This CDR3 is built from 14 residues. V gave up 3 bases and J gave up 10 bases, with 16 bases separating them. Germline CDR1 reads MDHEN; CDR2 reads SYDVKM. The CDR3: CASSLRRIRGTIYF. The CDR3 DNA follows: TGTGCCAGCAGTTTGCGGCGTATTCGAGGTACCATATATTTT.

The J gene is TRBJ2-3, the V gene TRBV5-1; D unclear. The CDR3 runs 14 residues. Germline CDR1 and CDR2: SGHRS and YFSETQ. V lost 4 bases, J lost 4 bases, and 13 bases lay in between. The CDR3 loop reads CASSRSGPADTQYF. The CDR3, as DNA: TGCGCCAGCAGCCGCTCGGGCCCGGCAGATACGCAGTATTTT.